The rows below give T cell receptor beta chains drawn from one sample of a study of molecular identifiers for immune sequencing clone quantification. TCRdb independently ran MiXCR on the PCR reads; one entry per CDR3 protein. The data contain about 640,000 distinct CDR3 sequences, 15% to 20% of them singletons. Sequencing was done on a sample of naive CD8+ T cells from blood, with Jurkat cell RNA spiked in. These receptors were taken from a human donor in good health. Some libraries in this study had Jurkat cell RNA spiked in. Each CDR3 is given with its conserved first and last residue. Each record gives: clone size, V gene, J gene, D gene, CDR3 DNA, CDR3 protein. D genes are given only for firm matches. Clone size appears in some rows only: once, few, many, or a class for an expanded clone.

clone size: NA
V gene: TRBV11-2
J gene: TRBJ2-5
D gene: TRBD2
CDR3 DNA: TGTGCCAGCAGCTTACGATTCGGGGCTAGCGGACAAGAGACCCAGTACTTC
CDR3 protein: CASSLRFGASGQETQYF

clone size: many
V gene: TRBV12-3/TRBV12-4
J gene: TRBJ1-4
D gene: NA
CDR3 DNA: TGTGCCAGCAGTGACAGCCTAAATGAAAAACTGTTTTTT
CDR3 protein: CASSDSLNEKLFF

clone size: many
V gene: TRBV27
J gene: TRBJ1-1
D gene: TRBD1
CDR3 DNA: TGTGCCAGCAGTTTAGCAGGGGGCAGGATAGCGGGCACTGAAGCTTTCTTT
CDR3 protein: CASSLAGGRIAGTEAFF

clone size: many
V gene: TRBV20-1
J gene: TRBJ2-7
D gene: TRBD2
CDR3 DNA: TGCAGTGCTAGAGATCGGGAGGGGGGGGTTTCCTACGAGCAGTACTTC
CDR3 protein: CSARDREGGVSYEQYF

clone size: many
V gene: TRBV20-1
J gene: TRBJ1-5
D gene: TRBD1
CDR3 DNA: TGCAGTGCTAGAGATCCCCTCAGGGGGCAGCCCCAGCATTTT
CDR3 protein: CSARDPLRGQPQHF

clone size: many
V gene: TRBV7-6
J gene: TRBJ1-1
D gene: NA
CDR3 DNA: TGTGCCAGCAGTTCGGGGCTGGCCACTGAAGCTTTCTTT
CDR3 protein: CASSSGLATEAFF

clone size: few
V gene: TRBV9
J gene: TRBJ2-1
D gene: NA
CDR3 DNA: TGTGCCAGCAGCGTAGGGGACGATTTGTTGGGGAATGAGCAGTTCTTC
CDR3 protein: CASSVGDDLLGNEQFF

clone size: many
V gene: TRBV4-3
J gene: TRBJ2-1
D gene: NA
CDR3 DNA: TGCGCCAGCAGCCAGTCTCGCGGGGGCCTTGATGAGCAGTTCTTC
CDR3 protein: CASSQSRGGLDEQFF

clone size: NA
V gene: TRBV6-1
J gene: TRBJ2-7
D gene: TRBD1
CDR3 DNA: TGTGCCAGCAGAGGGGACAGGGGGTATACCTCCTACGAGCAGTACTTC
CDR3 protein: CASRGDRGYTSYEQYF

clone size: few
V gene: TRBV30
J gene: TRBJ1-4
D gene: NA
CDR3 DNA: TGTGCCTGGAGCTCAGGAAAATCCCAGAGCGATGAAAAACTGTTTTTT
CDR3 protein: CAWSSGKSQSDEKLFF

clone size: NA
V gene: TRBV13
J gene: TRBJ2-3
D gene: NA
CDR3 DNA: TGTGCCAGCAGCTTAGGTTCGTCTGGCACAGATACGCAGTATTTT
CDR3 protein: CASSLGSSGTDTQYF

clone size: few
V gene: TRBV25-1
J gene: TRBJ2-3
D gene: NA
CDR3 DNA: TGTGCCAGCAGTGTACCCTTAAAAGAGGACAGATACACAGATACGCAGTATTTT
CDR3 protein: CASSVPLKEDRYTDTQYF

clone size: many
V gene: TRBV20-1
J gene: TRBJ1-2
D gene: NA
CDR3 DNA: TGCAGTGCTAGAACAGGAAAGGACTATGGCTACACCTTC
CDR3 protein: CSARTGKDYGYTF

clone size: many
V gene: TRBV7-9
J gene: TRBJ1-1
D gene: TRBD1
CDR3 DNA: TGTGCCAGCAGCTTAGCTCGGACAGGGGGCCCTCAGAACACTGAAGCTTTCTTT
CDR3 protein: CASSLARTGGPQNTEAFF

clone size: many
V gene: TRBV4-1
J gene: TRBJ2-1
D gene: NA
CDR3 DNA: TGCGCCAGCAGCCACGGGGGACTTTACAATGAGCAGTTCTTC
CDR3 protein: CASSHGGLYNEQFF

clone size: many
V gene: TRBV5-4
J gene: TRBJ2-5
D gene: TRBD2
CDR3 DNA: TGTGCCAGCAGCTTGTTGGTGGGAGGGCCATCGGAGACCCAGTACTTC
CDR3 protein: CASSLLVGGPSETQYF

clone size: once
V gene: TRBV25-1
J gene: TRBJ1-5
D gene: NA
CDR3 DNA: TGTGCCAGCAGTGAAAGGGGGGGACTCAATCGGCCCCAGCATTTT
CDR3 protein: CASSERGGLNRPQHF

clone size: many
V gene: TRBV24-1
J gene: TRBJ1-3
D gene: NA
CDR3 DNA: TGTGCCACCGTTCCGAGCTCTGGAAACACCATATATTTT
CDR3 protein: CATVPSSGNTIYF

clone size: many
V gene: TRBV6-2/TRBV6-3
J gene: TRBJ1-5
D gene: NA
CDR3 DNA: TGTGCCAGCAGTTATCTGGACATCAAAACCAATCAGCCCCAGCATTTT
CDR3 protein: CASSYLDIKTNQPQHF

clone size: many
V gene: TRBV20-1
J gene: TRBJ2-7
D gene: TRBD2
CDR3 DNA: TGCAGTGCTAGGAATCTGACTAGCGGGAGGGACGAGCAGTACTTC
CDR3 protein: CSARNLTSGRDEQYF

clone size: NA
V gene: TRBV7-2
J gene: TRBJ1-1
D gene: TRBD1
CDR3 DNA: TGTGCCAGCAGCTTAGGGGGGGGGACAGGGACGTCGAACACTGAAGCTTTCTTT
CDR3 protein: CASSLGGGTGTSNTEAFF

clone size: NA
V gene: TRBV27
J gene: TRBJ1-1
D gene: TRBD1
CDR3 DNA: TGTGCCAGCAGTTTCCAGGGGGCACTTGAAGCTTTCTTT
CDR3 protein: CASSFQGALEAFF

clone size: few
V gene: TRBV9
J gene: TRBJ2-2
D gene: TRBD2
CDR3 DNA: TGTGCCAGCAGCGTTGCTAGCGGGGGAAACACCGGGGAGCTGTTTTTT
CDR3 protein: CASSVASGGNTGELFF

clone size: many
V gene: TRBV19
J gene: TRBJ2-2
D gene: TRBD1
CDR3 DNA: TGTGCCAGTAGTACATCCGGGACAGGGTCCCCCGGGGAGCTGTTTTTT
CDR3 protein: CASSTSGTGSPGELFF

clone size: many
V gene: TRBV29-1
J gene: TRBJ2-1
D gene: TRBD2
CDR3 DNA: TGCAGCGTTCTTTATAAACTAGCGGCCTACAATGAGCAGTTCTTC
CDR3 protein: CSVLYKLAAYNEQFF

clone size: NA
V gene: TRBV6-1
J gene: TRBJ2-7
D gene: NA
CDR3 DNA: TGTGCCAGCAGTGCCCAGGGGGGAACCTACGAGCAGTACTTC
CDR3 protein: CASSAQGGTYEQYF

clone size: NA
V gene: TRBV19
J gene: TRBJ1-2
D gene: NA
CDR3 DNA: TGTGCCAGTAGGATCACCCCTTTTGGAGGGCTCTATGGCTACACCTTC
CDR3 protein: CASRITPFGGLYGYTF

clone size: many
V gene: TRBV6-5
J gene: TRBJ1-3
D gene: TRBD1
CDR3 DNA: TGTGCCAGGCGGACAGGGGCCCCATTGGATTCTGGAAACACCATATATTTT
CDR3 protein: CARRTGAPLDSGNTIYF

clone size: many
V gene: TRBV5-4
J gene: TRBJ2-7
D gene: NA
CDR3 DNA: TGTGCCAGCAGCTTTGGTATGGCCTACGAGCAGTACTTC
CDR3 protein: CASSFGMAYEQYF

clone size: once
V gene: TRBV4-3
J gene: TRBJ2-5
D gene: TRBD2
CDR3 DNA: TGCGCCAGCAGCAGGTCTAGCGGGGCTCAAGAGACCCAGTGCTTC
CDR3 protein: CASSRSSGAQETQCF

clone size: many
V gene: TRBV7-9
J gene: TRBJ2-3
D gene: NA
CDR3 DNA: TGTGCCAGCAGCTTAATTCCTAGCAGCACAGATACGCAGTATTTT
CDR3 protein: CASSLIPSSTDTQYF

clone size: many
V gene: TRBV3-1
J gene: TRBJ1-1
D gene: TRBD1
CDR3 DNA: TGTGCCAGCAGCCAAATTCCGGGACAGACGAACACTGAAGCTTTCTTT
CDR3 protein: CASSQIPGQTNTEAFF

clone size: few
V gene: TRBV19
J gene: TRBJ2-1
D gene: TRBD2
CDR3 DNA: TGTGCCAGTAGTATGAAGCCTAGCGGGTACAATGAGCAGTTCTTC
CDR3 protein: CASSMKPSGYNEQFF

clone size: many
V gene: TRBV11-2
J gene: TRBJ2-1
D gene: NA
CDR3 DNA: TGTGCCAGCAGCCAAAACGGGGTTGGTGAAGACAATGAGCAGTTCTTC
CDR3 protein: CASSQNGVGEDNEQFF

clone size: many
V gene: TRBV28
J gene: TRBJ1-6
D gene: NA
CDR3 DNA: TGTGCCAGCACGCAGGTACTAAATTCACCCCTCCACTTT
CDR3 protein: CASTQVLNSPLHF

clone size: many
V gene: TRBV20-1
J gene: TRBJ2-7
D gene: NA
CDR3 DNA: TGCAGTGCCCAAGGGGGAAGTAACGAGCAGTACTTC
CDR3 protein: CSAQGGSNEQYF

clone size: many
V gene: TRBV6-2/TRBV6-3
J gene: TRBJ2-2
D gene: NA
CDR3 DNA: TGTGCCAGCAGTTACTATGCTAGATCGAACACCGGGGAGCTGTTTTTT
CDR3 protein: CASSYYARSNTGELFF

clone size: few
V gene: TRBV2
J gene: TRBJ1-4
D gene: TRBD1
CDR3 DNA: TGTGCCAGCAGCTGGACAGGGGATGACTATACAAATGAAAAACTGTTTTTT
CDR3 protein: CASSWTGDDYTNEKLFF

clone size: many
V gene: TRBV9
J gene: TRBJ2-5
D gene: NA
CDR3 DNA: TGTGCCAGCAGCGTGGGGGGCGGGCCCGAGACCCAGTACTTC
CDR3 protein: CASSVGGGPETQYF

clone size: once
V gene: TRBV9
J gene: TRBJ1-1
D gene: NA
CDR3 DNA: TGTGCCAGCAGCAATAGGGCAACTCTACGGTTGAACACTGAAGCTTTCTTT
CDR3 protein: CASSNRATLRLNTEAFF

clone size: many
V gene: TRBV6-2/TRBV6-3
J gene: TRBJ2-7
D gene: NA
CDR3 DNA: TGTGCCAGCAGTTACTTAGGGCACGGAACCTACGAGCAGTACTTC
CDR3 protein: CASSYLGHGTYEQYF

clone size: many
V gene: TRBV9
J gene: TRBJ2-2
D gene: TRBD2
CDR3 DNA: TGTGCCAGCAGCGATCCGGGACTAGCGGCTAACACCGGGGAGCTGTTTTTT
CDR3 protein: CASSDPGLAANTGELFF

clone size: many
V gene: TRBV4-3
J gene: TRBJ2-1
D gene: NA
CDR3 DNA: TGCGCCAGCAGCCAAGATAGGGGGGGAACCAATGAGCAGTTCTTC
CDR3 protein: CASSQDRGGTNEQFF

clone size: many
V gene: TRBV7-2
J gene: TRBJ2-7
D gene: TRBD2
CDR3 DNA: TGTGCCAGCAGCCCACCGCCCGGGACTAGCGGGACAGGCTACGAGCAGTACTTC
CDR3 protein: CASSPPPGTSGTGYEQYF

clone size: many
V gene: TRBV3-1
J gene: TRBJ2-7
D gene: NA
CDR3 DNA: TGTGCCAGCAGCCAAGACCCGAAGAACTACGAGCAGTACTTC
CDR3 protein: CASSQDPKNYEQYF

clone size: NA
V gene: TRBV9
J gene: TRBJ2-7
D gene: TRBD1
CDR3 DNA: TGTGCCAGCAGCGTAGCGGACAGGGCCTACGAGCAGTACTTC
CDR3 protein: CASSVADRAYEQYF

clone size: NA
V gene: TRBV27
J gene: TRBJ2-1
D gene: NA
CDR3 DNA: TGTGCCAGCAGTCCTAGACAGACCTATGAGCAGTTCTTC
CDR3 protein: CASSPRQTYEQFF

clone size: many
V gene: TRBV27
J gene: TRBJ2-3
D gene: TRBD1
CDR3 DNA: TGTGCCAGCAGTCACTCAGGGGGCTCGGGAGATACGCAGTATTTT
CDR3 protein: CASSHSGGSGDTQYF

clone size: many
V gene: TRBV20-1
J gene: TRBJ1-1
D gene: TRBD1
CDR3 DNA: TGCAGTGCTAGGGGACAGGGGGGTAACACTGAAGCTTTCTTT
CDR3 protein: CSARGQGGNTEAFF

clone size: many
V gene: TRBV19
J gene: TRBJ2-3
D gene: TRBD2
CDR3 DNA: TGTGCCAGTAGTATGGGTCTAGCGGGAGCCGTGTTCGGCACAGATACGCAGTATTTT
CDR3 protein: CASSMGLAGAVFGTDTQYF

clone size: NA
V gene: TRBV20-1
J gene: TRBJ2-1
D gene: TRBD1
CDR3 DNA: TGCAGTGCTAGTCTCCACCCATCCGACAGGGCCTACAATGAGCAGTTCTTC
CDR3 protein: CSASLHPSDRAYNEQFF

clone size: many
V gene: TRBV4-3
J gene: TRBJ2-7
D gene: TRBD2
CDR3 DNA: TGCGCCAGCAGCCAAGATCTTAGCGGGTACTCCTACGAGCAGTACTTC
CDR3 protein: CASSQDLSGYSYEQYF